This TCR beta chain appears in the sequencing data of a study of identical twins. Study-level points and caveats: A partial confounding effect on zero-insertion analyses could come from invariant MAIT and iNKT cells. The more abundant beta clonotypes in cord blood had fewer insertions, and memory repertoires did not show this.

In this sample, this clonotype turned up a few times. Its target is not known. Only healthy Caucasians were enrolled as donors. Deletions cut 7 bases from V and 6 bases from J, with 16 bases between. This CDR3 is built from 14 residues. TCRdb re-analysed the 5' RACE reads in MiXCR, keeping a single row per CDR3 protein. Among about 390,000 distinct CDR3 sequences, approximately 8.8% were seen once, and the ten largest hold about 8.1%. The sequencing sample was made of naive T cells sorted from blood. The TCR was taken from a woman aged 45-65 years in good health. The chain employs TRBV12-3 or TRBV12-4 and TRBJ1-5; D may be TRBD1 (6 bases). The CDR3 sequence is CASNAAGVIQPQHF. The DNA of the CDR3 is TGTGCCAGCAACGCGGCAGGGGTGATTCAGCCCCAGCATTTT.